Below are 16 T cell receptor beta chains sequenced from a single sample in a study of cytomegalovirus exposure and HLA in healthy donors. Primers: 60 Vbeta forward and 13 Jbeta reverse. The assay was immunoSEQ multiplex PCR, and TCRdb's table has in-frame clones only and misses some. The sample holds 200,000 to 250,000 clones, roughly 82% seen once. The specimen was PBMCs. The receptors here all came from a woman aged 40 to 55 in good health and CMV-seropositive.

CDR3 sequence: CASSLLQGIAKNIQYF. The CDR3 bases are TGTGCCAGCAGCTTACTTCAGGGAATAGCCAAAAACATTCAGTACTTC. This chain joins TRBV7-9 and TRBJ2-4, with a possible D match to TRBD1 (5 bases). In germline, CDR1 is SEHNR, CDR2 FQNEAQ (reference sequence). V was clipped by 2 bases and J by 0 bases, with 11 bases between them. This CDR3 is 16 amino acids long.

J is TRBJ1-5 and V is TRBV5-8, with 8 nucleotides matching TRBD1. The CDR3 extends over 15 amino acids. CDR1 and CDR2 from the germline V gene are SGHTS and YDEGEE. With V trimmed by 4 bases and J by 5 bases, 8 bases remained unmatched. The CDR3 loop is CASSVDQGADQPQHF. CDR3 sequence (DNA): TGTGCCAGCAGCGTCGATCAGGGGGCTGATCAGCCCCAGCATTTT.

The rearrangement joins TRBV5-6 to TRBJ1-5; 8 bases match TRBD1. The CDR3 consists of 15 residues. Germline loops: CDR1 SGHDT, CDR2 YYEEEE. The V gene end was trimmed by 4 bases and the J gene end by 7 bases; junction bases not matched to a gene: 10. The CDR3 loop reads CASSPRTGIGQPQHF. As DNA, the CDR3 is TGTGCCAGCAGCCCGAGGACAGGGATCGGACAGCCCCAGCATTTT.

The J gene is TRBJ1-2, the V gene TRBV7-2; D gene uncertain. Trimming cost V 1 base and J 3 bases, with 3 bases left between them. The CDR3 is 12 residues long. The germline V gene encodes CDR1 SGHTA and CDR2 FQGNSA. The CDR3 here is CASSLDYYGYTF. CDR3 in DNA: TGTGCCAGCAGCTTAGACTACTATGGCTACACCTTC.

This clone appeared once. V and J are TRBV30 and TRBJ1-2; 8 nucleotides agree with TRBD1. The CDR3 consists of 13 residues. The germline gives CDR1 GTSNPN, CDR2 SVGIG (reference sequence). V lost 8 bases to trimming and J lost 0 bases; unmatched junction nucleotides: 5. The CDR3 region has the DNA TGTGCCGCCGGGACAGGTACTAACTATGGCTACACCTTC. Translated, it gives CAAGTGTNYGYTF. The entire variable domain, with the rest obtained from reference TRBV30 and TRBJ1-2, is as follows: SQTIHQWPATLVQPVGSPLSLECTVEGTSNPNLYWYRQAAGRGLQLLFYSVGIGQISSEVPQNLSASRPQDRQFILSSKKLLLSDSGFYLCAAGTGTNYGYTFGSGTRLTVV.

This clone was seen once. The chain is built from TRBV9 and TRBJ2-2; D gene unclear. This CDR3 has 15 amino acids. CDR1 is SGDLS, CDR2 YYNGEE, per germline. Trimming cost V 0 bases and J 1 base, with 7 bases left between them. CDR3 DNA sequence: TGTGCCAGCAGCGTAGACTCTAAGAACACCGGGGAGCTGTTTTTT. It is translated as CASSVDSKNTGELFF.

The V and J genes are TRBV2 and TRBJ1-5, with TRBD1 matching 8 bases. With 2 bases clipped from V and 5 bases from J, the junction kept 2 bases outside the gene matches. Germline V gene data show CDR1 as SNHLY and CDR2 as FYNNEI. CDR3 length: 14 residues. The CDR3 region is CASSENRGDQPQHF. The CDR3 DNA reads TGTGCCAGCAGTGAAAACAGGGGGGATCAGCCCCAGCATTTT.

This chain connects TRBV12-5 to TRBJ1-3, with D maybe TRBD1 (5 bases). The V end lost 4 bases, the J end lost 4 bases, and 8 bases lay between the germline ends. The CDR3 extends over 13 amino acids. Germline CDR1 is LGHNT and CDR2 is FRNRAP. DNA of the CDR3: TGTGCTAGTGGTTCAGGGATCGGAAACACCATATATTTT. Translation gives CASGSGIGNTIYF.

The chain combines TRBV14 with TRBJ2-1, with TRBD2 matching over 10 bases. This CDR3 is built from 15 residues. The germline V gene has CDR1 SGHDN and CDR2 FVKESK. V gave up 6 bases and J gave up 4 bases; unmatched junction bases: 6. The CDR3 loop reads CASRAGTSAYNEQFF. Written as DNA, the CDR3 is TGTGCCAGCAGGGCCGGGACTAGCGCGTACAATGAGCAGTTCTTC.

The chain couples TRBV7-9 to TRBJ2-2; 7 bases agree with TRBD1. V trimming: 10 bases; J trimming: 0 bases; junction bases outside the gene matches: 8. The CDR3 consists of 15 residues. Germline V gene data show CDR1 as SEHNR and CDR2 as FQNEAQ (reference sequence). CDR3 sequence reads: CANLKGAANTGELFF. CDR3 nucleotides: TGTGCCAACTTAAAGGGGGCGGCGAACACCGGGGAGCTGTTTTTT.

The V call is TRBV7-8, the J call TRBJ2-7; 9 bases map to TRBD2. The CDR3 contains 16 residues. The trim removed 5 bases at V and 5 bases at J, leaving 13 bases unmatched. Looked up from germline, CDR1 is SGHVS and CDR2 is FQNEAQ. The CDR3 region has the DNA TGTGCCAGCAGCAAGCCGGCTAGCGGGACCATCAACGAGCAGTACTTC. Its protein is CASSKPASGTINEQYF.

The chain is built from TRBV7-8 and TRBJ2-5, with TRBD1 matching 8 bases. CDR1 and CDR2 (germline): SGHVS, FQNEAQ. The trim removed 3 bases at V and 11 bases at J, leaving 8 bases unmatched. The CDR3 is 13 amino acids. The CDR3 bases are TGTGCCAGCAGCTTCGGACAGGGTAGGGAGCAGTACTTC. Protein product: CASSFGQGREQYF.

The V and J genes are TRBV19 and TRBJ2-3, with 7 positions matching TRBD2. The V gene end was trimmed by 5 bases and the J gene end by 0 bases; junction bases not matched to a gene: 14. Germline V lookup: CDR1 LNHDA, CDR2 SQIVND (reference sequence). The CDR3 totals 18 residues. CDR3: CASSHLGASGYSTDTQYF. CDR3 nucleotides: TGTGCCAGTAGTCACCTCGGGGCTAGCGGTTATAGCACAGATACGCAGTATTTT.

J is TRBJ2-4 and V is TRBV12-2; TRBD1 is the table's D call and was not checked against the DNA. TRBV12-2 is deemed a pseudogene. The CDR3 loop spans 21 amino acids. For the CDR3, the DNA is TGTGCAAGTCGCTTAGTGTCCGGGCGGGACAGCTTAATTTTAGCCAAAAACATTCAGTACTTC. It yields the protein CASRLVSGRDSLILAKNIQYF.

This chain's CDR3 is CASYGSTEAFF. The CDR3 DNA sequence: TGTGCCAGTTACGGGAGCACTGAAGCTTTCTTT. The chain employs TRBV25-1 and TRBJ1-1; D is unclear. This CDR3 region has 11 residues. Trimming took off 9 bases at V and 4 bases at J, with 9 bases between the two ends. The germline gives CDR1 MGHDK, CDR2 SYGVNS.

CDR3 sequence: CASSFSGQGDEKLFF. CDR3 DNA: TGTGCCAGCAGTTTCTCGGGACAGGGGGATGAAAAACTGTTTTTT. The chain employs TRBV25-1 and TRBJ1-4; 11 bases match TRBD1. The germline V gene encodes CDR1 MGHDK and CDR2 SYGVNS. V dropped 5 bases and J dropped 6; count of bases not matched to a gene: 5. This CDR3 has 15 amino acids.